The 9 T cell receptor beta chains given below trace back to one sample, sequenced in a study of blood T cell repertoires in COVID-19. The repertoire was sequenced with immunoSEQ multiplex PCR; TCRdb's copy has only in-frame clones and lacks some. The sample holds approximately 350,000 clones, roughly 87% seen once. Sequencing was performed on PBMCs or T cells enriched from blood (not recorded which). These receptors were taken from a woman in her twenties or thirties who had recovered from COVID-19.

The V and J genes are TRBV4-2 and TRBJ1-2; TRBD1 aligns across 8 bases. This CDR3 is built from 16 residues. Trimming removed 4 bases from V and 4 bases from J; junction bases left unmatched: 11. Per the germline V gene, CDR1 is LGHNA and CDR2 is YNFKEQ. For the CDR3, the DNA is TGTGCCAGCAGCCCGCCGGGACAGGATTATTCCTATGGCTACACCTTC. Translation: CASSPPGQDYSYGYTF.

The chain joins TRBV9 to TRBJ2-3; the match to TRBD2 covers 16 bases. CDR1 SGDLS and CDR2 YYNGEE come from the germline V gene. The CDR3 loop spans 18 amino acids. With 4 bases clipped from V and 0 bases from J, the junction kept 5 bases outside the gene matches. For the CDR3, the DNA is TGTGCCAGCAGCTCTGGGACTAGCGGGGGGGCCAGCACAGATACGCAGTATTTT. Encoded protein: CASSSGTSGGASTDTQYF.

This clone was recorded at least ten times. This chain connects TRBV4-1 to TRBJ2-7, with a tentative D call TRBD1 (6 bases). The CDR3 is 13 amino acids. Germline V gene data show CDR1 as MGHRA and CDR2 as YSYEKL. V lost 4 bases and J lost 3, with 10 bases in between. In DNA form, the CDR3 reads TGCGCCAGCAGCCTCCAACAGGGCTACGAGCAGTACTTC. Protein product: CASSLQQGYEQYF.

There are a few counts of this clone. The chain carries TRBV7-9 and TRBJ1-5; D perhaps matches TRBD1 (5 bases). This CDR3 has 15 residues. The V gene's germline CDR1 is SEHNR and CDR2 FQNEAQ (reference sequence). Trimming removed 1 base at V and 0 bases at J, with 7 bases between. The CDR3 DNA sequence: TGTGCCAGCAGCTTAGGGACAAATAGCAATCAGCCCCAGCATTTT. Its protein is CASSLGTNSNQPQHF.

In its sample, this clone was seen a few times. The chain uses TRBV10-1 and TRBJ1-6; D is ambiguous. The germline V gene has CDR1 WNHNN and CDR2 SYGVQD (reference sequence). CDR3 length: 13 residues. V was clipped by 0 bases and J by 7 bases, with 4 bases between them. CDR3 loop: CASSESRNSPLHF. CDR3 sequence (DNA): TGCGCCAGCAGTGAGTCGAGGAATTCACCCCTCCACTTT.

This clone has only a few counts. The V call is TRBV4-2, the J call TRBJ2-5; TRBD2 matches at 8 bases. Germline CDR1 LGHNA, CDR2 YNFKEQ. Trimming cost V 4 bases and J 1 base; bases outside gene matches: 11. The CDR3 has 17 residues. This CDR3 reads CASSPRTSGGSQETQYF. The CDR3, as DNA: TGTGCCAGCAGCCCGCGCACTAGCGGAGGGAGCCAAGAGACCCAGTACTTC.

The chain couples TRBV4-2 to TRBJ2-1; 8 nucleotides line up with TRBD1. Germline CDR1 is LGHNA and CDR2 is YNFKEQ. Trimming removed 4 bases from V and 2 bases from J; junction bases left unmatched: 4. The CDR3 is 15 residues long. The CDR3 loop reads CASSPGQGAYNEQFF. The CDR3 DNA reads TGTGCCAGCAGCCCTGGACAGGGAGCCTACAATGAGCAGTTCTTC.

This clone was seen a single time. This chain joins TRBV28 and TRBJ1-6; TRBD1 aligns across 7 bases. Trimming took 6 bases from V and 11 from J; bases not matched to a gene: 10. CDR3 length: 14 amino acids. Germline V CDR1 and CDR2: MDHEN, SYDVKM. The DNA for the CDR3 is TGTGCCAGCAGGGCACGACAGGGTATGACACCCCTCCACTTT. Its protein is CASRARQGMTPLHF.

This chain joins TRBV7-6 and TRBJ1-5; D is possibly TRBD1 (6 bases). This CDR3 is 16 amino acids long. Trimming stripped 4 bases from V and 1 base from J, with 14 bases between. Germline V gene data show CDR1 as SGHVS and CDR2 as FNYEAQ. The CDR3: CASSYPGHRSNQPQHF. The CDR3 nucleotides are TGTGCCAGCAGCTATCCGGGACACCGAAGCAATCAGCCCCAGCATTTT.